The 26 T cell receptor beta chains given below trace back to one sample, sequenced in a study of shared clonotypes between healthy human individuals. TCRdb's table, derived via immunoSEQ multiplex PCR, lists solely in-frame clones and lacks some. The profile shows hundreds of thousands of clones, over 65% of them singletons. Sequences were obtained from memory CD4+ T cells sorted from blood. Subset indicated: CD45RA-negative fraction. The receptors derive from a woman aged 25 to 39 in good health.

This sequence joins TRBV29-1 and TRBJ2-7; 14 bases line up with TRBD2. The CDR3 covers 15 residues. Trimming took 5 bases from V and 3 from J; bases not matched to a gene: 6. Germline-derived CDR1 and CDR2 are SQVTM and ANQGSEA. The CDR3 here is CSVTSGTSGSYEQYF. In DNA, the CDR3 is TGCAGCGTTACATCCGGGACTAGCGGGAGCTACGAGCAGTACTTC.

The genes are TRBV19 and TRBJ1-1, with 9 bases identical to TRBD1. The CDR3 loop spans 16 amino acids. The V segment lost 7 bases and the J segment 0 bases; nucleotides outside the gene matches: 9. In germline, CDR1 is LNHDA, CDR2 SQIVND (reference sequence). In nucleotides, the CDR3 is TGTGCCAGTAATCCCCCGACAGGGGGTTTGAACACTGAAGCTTTCTTT. It translates to CASNPPTGGLNTEAFF.

This sequence joins TRBV19 and TRBJ1-5; 7 bases agree with TRBD1. Germline assignment: CDR1 LNHDA and CDR2 SQIVND (reference sequence). Trimming cost V 2 bases and J 7 bases; bases outside gene matches: 5. CDR3 length equals 14 residues. The CDR3 nucleotides are TGTGCCAGTAGTATACAGGGGGGCTCCCAGCCCCAGCATTTT. Translating gives CASSIQGGSQPQHF.

V gene TRBV28 combines with J gene TRBJ2-6; D is tentatively TRBD1 or TRBD2 (5 bases each). CDR1 is MDHEN and CDR2 is SYDVKM in the germline V gene. Trimming pared 5 bases from V and 4 bases from J, leaving 15 bases between. The CDR3 is made up of 16 amino acids. CDR3 nucleotides: TGTGCCAGCAGTGACTACTCCAGGGCCGGGGCCAACGTCCTGACTTTC. Its translation: CASSDYSRAGANVLTF.

This clone was counted only a few times. This rearrangement joins TRBV2 to TRBJ2-1; 11 nucleotides match TRBD2. The CDR3 sequence is 12 residues long. The germline gives CDR1 SNHLY, CDR2 FYNNEI. J was trimmed by 7 bases and V by 11 bases; bases with no gene match: 4. As DNA, the CDR3 is TGTGCCCCCGGGACTAGCGGTAATGAGCAGTTCTTC. This encodes CAPGTSGNEQFF.

Note on this clone: An end of the junction does not agree with germline; a read error may underlie this. This chain joins TRBV6-1 and TRBJ1-4; D gene unclear. The CDR3 totals 14 residues. Germline-derived CDR1 and CDR2 are MNHNS and SASEGT. The CDR3 DNA reads TGTGCCAGCAGTGAACCCGGAACTACTGAAAAACTGTTTTTT. It is translated as CASSEPGTTEKLFF.

Only a few counts were recorded for this clone. The chain employs TRBV6-5 and TRBJ2-7, with D tentatively TRBD1 or TRBD2 (5 bases each). Germline V gene sequence: CDR1 MNHEY, CDR2 SVGAGI. V lost 5 bases and J 3 bases, leaving 17 bases between the germline ends. There are 15 residues in the CDR3. CDR3 region: CASSNGRRGYYEQYF. CDR3 sequence (DNA): TGTGCCAGCAGTAATGGGAGAAGGGGATACTACGAGCAGTACTTC.

This chain connects TRBV29-1 to TRBJ2-7, with D unresolved. V was clipped by 4 bases and J by 0 bases, with 19 bases between them. Germline V CDR1 and CDR2: SQVTM, ANQGSEA. This CDR3 comprises 16 residues. CDR3 nucleotide sequence: TGCAGCGTTGTCCCAGGCACTACGCAGAGCTCCTACGAGCAGTACTTC. Protein product: CSVVPGTTQSSYEQYF.

This clone occurred a few times. This rearrangement joins TRBV6-5 to TRBJ1-4; a weak D match, TRBD1 (5 bases). Germline CDR1 is MNHEY and CDR2 is SVGAGI. V was clipped by 2 bases and J by 8 bases, with 12 bases between them. This CDR3 has 14 residues. This CDR3 is CASSYQTGREKLFF. The CDR3 DNA reads TGTGCCAGCAGTTACCAGACGGGACGGGAAAAACTGTTTTTT.

This clone showed up just a few times. The chain is built from TRBV19 and TRBJ1-5; D possibly corresponds to TRBD1 (5 bases). V gave up 0 bases and J gave up 4 bases, with 16 bases separating them. CDR1 is LNHDA and CDR2 is SQIVND in the germline V gene (reference sequence). This CDR3 is built from 17 residues. For the CDR3, the DNA is TGTGCCAGTAGTATAGATCACTCCCAGGGTGGAAATCAGCCCCAGCATTTT. Protein product: CASSIDHSQGGNQPQHF.

The chain links TRBV28 to TRBJ1-2, with 8 bases matching TRBD1. CDR3 size: 12 residues. The V and J ends lost 6 bases and 12 bases, in that order; junction bases with no gene match: 9. Germline V CDR1 and CDR2: MDHEN, SYDVKM. The CDR3 spells CASSTDRGFNTF. The CDR3 DNA sequence: TGTGCCAGCAGCACTGACAGGGGATTTAACACCTTC.

This clone has more than one count but fewer than ten. The rearrangement uses TRBV19 and TRBJ1-1; D gene uncertain. V lost 7 bases and J lost 3, with 21 bases in between. CDR1 and CDR2 from the germline V gene are LNHDA and SQIVND (reference sequence). This CDR3 is 16 amino acids long. This CDR3 is CASISGRARVDTEAFF. CDR3 nucleotides: TGTGCCAGTATATCAGGAAGGGCGCGGGTTGACACTGAAGCTTTCTTT.

The V and J genes are TRBV5-1 and TRBJ2-7; the match to TRBD1 covers 10 bases. Per the germline V gene, CDR1 is SGHRS and CDR2 is YFSETQ. This CDR3 spans 15 amino acids. The trim removed 4 bases at V and 5 bases at J, leaving 9 bases unmatched. Here the CDR3 DNA reads TGCGCCAGCAGCAATCCCGGGACAGGGGCCCACGAGCAGTACTTC. This gives the protein CASSNPGTGAHEQYF.

This chain uses TRBV6-5 with TRBJ2-2; D not resolved. The ends were cut back, 0 bases at V and 1 base at J, with 9 bases in the middle. The CDR3 is made up of 16 amino acids. Germline CDR1 MNHEY, CDR2 SVGAGI. CDR3: CASSYSSTRNTGELFF. In DNA form, the CDR3 reads TGTGCCAGCAGTTACTCGTCTACAAGGAACACCGGGGAGCTGTTTTTT.

V gene TRBV14 combines with J gene TRBJ2-2; no clear D gene. Germline-derived CDR1 and CDR2 are SGHDN and FVKESK. Trimming stripped 4 bases from V and 1 base from J, with 4 bases between. The CDR3 runs to 13 residues. The DNA for the CDR3 is TGTGCCAGCAGCCCGCAGAACACCGGGGAGCTGTTTTTT. It codes for CASSPQNTGELFF.

The chain employs TRBV28 and TRBJ1-5; unclear D gene. This CDR3 has 13 amino acids. Germline CDR1 MDHEN, CDR2 SYDVKM. The germline V and J ends were trimmed by 2 bases and 1 base, with 3 bases remaining between them. CDR3 sequence: CASSLRSNQPQHF. DNA for the CDR3: TGTGCCAGCAGTTTAAGGAGCAATCAGCCCCAGCATTTT.

This chain's CDR3 is CASSLDRSDTIYF. DNA for the CDR3: TGTGCCAGCAGCCTCGACAGGTCGGACACCATATATTTT. V usage is TRBV11-2 and J usage is TRBJ1-3; TRBD1 is a possible D gene (6 bases). CDR1 and CDR2 (germline): SGHAT, FQNNGV. Trimming cost V 5 bases and J 8 bases, with 13 bases left between them. This CDR3 is 13 amino acids long. The variable domain in full, with the rest retrieved from reference TRBV11-2 and TRBJ1-3, is EAGVAQSPRYKIIEKRQSVAFWCNPISGHATLYWYQQILGQGPKLLIQFQNNGVVDDSQLPKDRFSAERLKGVDSTLKIQPAKLEDSAVYLCASSLDRSDTIYFGEGSWLTVV.

The chain couples TRBV6-1 to TRBJ1-1, with D hard to call. CDR3 length equals 14 residues. CDR1 and CDR2 from the germline V gene are MNHNS and SASEGT. V lost 6 bases to trimming and J lost 3 bases, with 14 bases between them. The CDR3 reads CASRRGHFDTEAFF. The CDR3 bases are TGTGCCAGCAGAAGAGGGCATTTTGACACTGAAGCTTTCTTT.

The rearrangement joins TRBV5-6 to TRBJ2-7; 9 nucleotides agree with TRBD1. The CDR3 has 16 amino acids. Germline values: CDR1 SGHDT, CDR2 YYEEEE. Germline trimming cut 0 bases from V and 5 bases from J; bases unmatched to any gene: 9. The CDR3 sequence: CASSLGYAGQGDEQYF. The DNA of the CDR3 is TGTGCCAGCAGCTTGGGGTATGCGGGACAGGGCGACGAGCAGTACTTC.

V and J are TRBV5-1 and TRBJ1-4; D remains unclear. The V end lost 2 bases, the J end lost 5 bases, and 13 bases lay between the germline ends. The CDR3 runs 15 residues. In germline, CDR1 is SGHRS, CDR2 YFSETQ. The chain's CDR3 is CASSLGQPENEKLFF. The CDR3, as DNA: TGCGCCAGCAGCTTAGGCCAGCCCGAGAATGAAAAACTGTTTTTT.

This clone has just a few counts. Other DNA sequences in the same sample also yield this CDR3. This chain joins TRBV27 and TRBJ2-3, with 8 bases lining up with TRBD1. The CDR3 totals 13 residues. Germline CDR1 reads MNHEY; CDR2 reads SMNVEV (reference sequence). With 6 bases clipped from V and 4 bases from J, the junction kept 3 bases outside the gene matches. CDR3 protein: CASRGQGADTQYF. The CDR3 nucleotides are TGTGCCAGCAGAGGACAGGGCGCAGATACGCAGTATTTT.

This clone came up many times. The chain recombines TRBV19 with TRBJ2-1; 11 bases align to TRBD2. The CDR3 spans 16 residues. V gave up 5 bases and J gave up 8 bases; unmatched junction bases: 11. Germline CDR1 and CDR2: LNHDA and SQIVND (reference sequence). DNA for the CDR3: TGTGCCAGTAGTCAACTAGCGGGAGTCAGGATCGATGAGCAGTTCTTC. It specifies CASSQLAGVRIDEQFF.

This clone appeared a few times. The gene calls are TRBV21-1 and TRBJ2-1. TRBV21-1 has pseudogene status. This CDR3 comprises 18 residues. In nucleotides, the CDR3 is TGTGCCAGCAGCCAAAGCCTCCGGGGCAGTTCTTTAGCGAATGAGCAGTTCTTC. Its translation: CASSQSLRGSSLANEQFF.

Here the CDR3 DNA reads TGCGCCAGCAGCTTCGGGGGCGGCAGACGTGAAAAACTGTTTTTT. This sequence encodes CASSFGGGRREKLFF. The rearrangement joins TRBV5-1 to TRBJ1-4, with D possibly TRBD1 on 6 matching bases. The CDR3 spans 15 residues. The ends were cut back, 2 bases at V and 7 bases at J, with 15 bases in the middle. Germline V gives CDR1 SGHRS, CDR2 YFSETQ.

The V and J genes are TRBV2 and TRBJ1-3; TRBD1 agrees at 7 bases. V lost 8 bases and J lost 8; bases outside the gene matches: 9. Germline V gene lookup returns CDR1 SNHLY and CDR2 FYNNEI. The CDR3 extends over 13 amino acids. DNA of the CDR3: TGTGCCAGCCAGGGGGGAACGGTGGACACCATATATTTT. Protein sequence: CASQGGTVDTIYF. Based on the CDR3 plus reference TRBV2 and TRBJ1-3, the full variable domain is EPEVTQTPSHQVTQMGQEVILRCVPISNHLYFYWYRQILGQKVEFLVSFYNNEISEKSEIFDDQFSVERPDGSNFTLKIRSTKLEDSAMYFCASQGGTVDTIYFGEGSWLTVV.

This clone was recorded once. Other nucleotide sequences in the sample specify the same CDR3. The CDR3 DNA reads TGTGCCAGCAGTTTACCGGGACAGCCCCAGCATTTT. Protein sequence: CASSLPGQPQHF. The chain employs TRBV28 and TRBJ1-5; no firm D call. Germline V lookup: CDR1 MDHEN, CDR2 SYDVKM. The CDR3 covers 12 residues. Trimming removed 2 bases at V and 7 bases at J, with 6 bases between.